The 24 T cell receptor beta chains presented below share a single source sample, sequenced in a study of cytomegalovirus exposure and HLA in healthy donors. Primers: 60 Vbeta forward and 13 Jbeta reverse. The method was immunoSEQ multiplex PCR; TCRdb's version includes in-frame clones alone and lacks a portion of them. Seen here are under 100,000 clones, about 73% observed once, and the top ten hold around 16%. Sequencing was performed on PBMCs. These TCRs come from a woman aged 45-65 years in good health and CMV-seropositive.

This chain links TRBV5-4 with TRBJ1-6; 7 nucleotides align to TRBD1. Germline lookup yields CDR1 SGHNT and CDR2 YYREEE (reference sequence). This CDR3 region has 15 residues. With V trimmed by 0 bases and J by 11 bases, 8 bases remained unmatched. The CDR3 sequence: CASSLAQGERAPLHF. The CDR3 nucleotides are TGTGCCAGCAGCTTGGCCCAGGGGGAGAGGGCACCCCTCCACTTT.

This clone was picked up one time. The J gene is TRBJ2-3, the V gene TRBV7-9; 9 bases map to TRBD2. Germline trimming cut 6 bases from V and 2 bases from J; bases unmatched to any gene: 6. The CDR3 contains 15 residues. CDR1 is SEHNR, CDR2 FQNEAQ, per germline (reference sequence). CDR3 nucleotides: TGTGCCAGCAGGACGACTAGCGGAATCACAGATACGCAGTATTTT. It is translated as CASRTTSGITDTQYF.

The V gene is TRBV11-3, the J gene TRBJ2-2, with a weak D call TRBD2 (5 bases). This CDR3 spans 14 amino acids. Trimming took off 4 bases at V and 4 bases at J, with 10 bases between the two ends. Germline CDR1 and CDR2: SGHNT and YENEEA. CDR3 DNA sequence: TGTGCCAGCAGCTCCTTCCTAGCCACCGGGGAGCTGTTTTTT. Amino acid sequence: CASSSFLATGELFF.

The V and J genes are TRBV6-5 and TRBJ2-1; no reliable D call. CDR3 length equals 14 residues. Looked up from germline, CDR1 is MNHEY and CDR2 is SVGAGI. V shed 0 bases and J shed 7 bases, with 10 bases lying between them. Here the CDR3 DNA reads TGTGCCAGCAGTTACTCGTCCATAACAAATGAGCAGTTCTTC. Amino acid sequence: CASSYSSITNEQFF.

The chain uses TRBV10-3 and TRBJ1-4; D is possibly TRBD1 (5 bases). V shed 5 bases and J shed 3 bases, with 16 bases lying between them. The CDR3 spans 16 residues. Germline V gene sequence: CDR1 ENHRY, CDR2 SYGVKD. The CDR3: CAISKGTVGPNEKLFF. DNA of the CDR3: TGTGCCATCAGTAAAGGGACTGTTGGCCCTAATGAAAAACTGTTTTTT.

This clone was observed a handful of times. The rearrangement links TRBV7-3 to TRBJ2-1; D may be TRBD2 (6 bases). CDR3 size: 17 residues. In germline, CDR1 is SGHTA, CDR2 FQGTGA. V dropped 4 bases and J dropped 0 bases, with 16 bases sitting between them. The CDR3 DNA is TGTGCCAGCAGCTCCGGGACTCGCCTAAACTCCTACAATGAGCAGTTCTTC. It translates to CASSSGTRLNSYNEQFF.

The chain joins TRBV7-9 to TRBJ1-4, with D tentatively TRBD1 (6 bases). Trimming took 4 bases from V and 0 from J, leaving 9 bases between them. This CDR3 spans 15 amino acids. Per the germline V gene, CDR1 is SEHNR and CDR2 is FQNEAQ (reference sequence). The CDR3 here is CASSSGTTTNEKLFF. Written as DNA, the CDR3 is TGTGCCAGCAGCTCCGGGACAACAACTAATGAAAAACTGTTTTTT.

The CDR3 DNA reads as TGTGCCAGCAGCGTCGGAGCGGGCGCCGCATCCAACGAGCAGTACTTC. This codes for CASSVGAGAASNEQYF. The chain recombines TRBV9 with TRBJ2-5; maybe TRBD2 (6 bases). The J call is in doubt because the DNA end fits TRBJ2-7 better. From germline, CDR1 is SGDLS and CDR2 YYNGEE. The CDR3 contains 16 residues.

The gene calls are TRBV28 and TRBJ1-1; no firm D call. V shed 8 bases and J shed 5 bases, with 12 bases lying between them. This CDR3 comprises 12 residues. Germline values: CDR1 MDHEN, CDR2 SYDVKM. The CDR3 region has the DNA TGTGCCAGCGGAGGACCAGCAACTGAAGCTTTCTTT. This translates into CASGGPATEAFF.

The V call is TRBV11-2, the J call TRBJ2-3, with 10 bases aligning to TRBD1. The CDR3 is 15 residues long. Trimming took 1 base from V and 6 from J; bases not matched to a gene: 4. Germline V gene sequence: CDR1 SGHAT, CDR2 FQNNGV. The CDR3 nucleotides read TGTGCCAGCAGCTTAGGACAGGGGGCGTTGGATACGCAGTATTTT. Translated: CASSLGQGALDTQYF.

V usage is TRBV7-2 and J usage is TRBJ2-5, with D possibly matching TRBD2 (6 bases). The DNA end favors TRBJ2-7, so the J call may be wrong. Germline V lookup: CDR1 SGHTA, CDR2 FQGNSA. This CDR3 spans 13 amino acids. The CDR3 spells CASSWRGSYEQYF. In DNA, the CDR3 is TGTGCCAGCAGCTGGAGGGGCTCCTACGAGCAGTACTTC.

V gene TRBV6-6 combines with J gene TRBJ1-4, with D perhaps matching TRBD1 (5 bases). The germline CDR1 and CDR2 sequences are MNHNY and SVGAGI (reference sequence). Trimming stripped 2 bases from V and 9 bases from J, with 13 bases between. The CDR3 covers 14 residues. CDR3 sequence (DNA): TGTGCCAGCAGTTACACGGGGGACGCCCAAAAACTGTTTTTT. Protein sequence: CASSYTGDAQKLFF.

The rearrangement uses TRBV5-4 and TRBJ2-5; 9 nucleotides line up with TRBD1. Trimming removed 3 bases from V and 2 bases from J; junction bases left unmatched: 2. The germline V gene has CDR1 SGHNT and CDR2 YYREEE (reference sequence). The CDR3 loop spans 14 amino acids. The DNA of the CDR3 is TGTGCCAGCAGCTCCGGGACAGGGCAAGAGACCCAGTACTTC. Its translation is CASSSGTGQETQYF.

The chain carries TRBV29-1 and TRBJ2-1, with 10 bases matching TRBD2. Trimming at V came to 7 bases and at J to 3 bases, leaving 9 bases not matched to a gene. Germline V lookup: CDR1 SQVTM, CDR2 ANQGSEA. The CDR3 covers 15 residues. In DNA form, the CDR3 reads TGCAGCGCCGCTACTAGCGGGACCCTCTACAATGAGCAGTTCTTC. It codes for CSAATSGTLYNEQFF.

A note on this clone: An end of the junction does not agree with germline; a read error may underlie this. V usage is TRBV6-4 and J usage is TRBJ2-2, with 8 bases identical to TRBD2. Germline V gives CDR1 MRHNA, CDR2 SNTAGT. The CDR3 length is 15 residues. The CDR3 DNA is TGTGCCATCCTCGAACCGGGAGGGCGACACCGGGGAGCTGTTTTT. This sequence encodes CAILEPGGRHRGAVF.

The rearrangement uses TRBV9 and TRBJ2-7; 8 nucleotides line up with TRBD1. J was trimmed by 4 bases and V by 4 bases; bases with no gene match: 10. The V gene's germline CDR1 is SGDLS and CDR2 YYNGEE. The CDR3 is 15 residues long. The CDR3 loop reads CASSIAGGSGYEQYF. Here the CDR3 DNA reads TGTGCCAGCAGCATCGCAGGGGGCTCAGGTTACGAGCAGTACTTC.

The V call is TRBV7-2, the J call TRBJ1-4, with D unresolved. The CDR3 loop spans 14 amino acids. Looked up from germline, CDR1 is SGHTA and CDR2 is FQGNSA. Trimming shortened V by 1 base and J by 7 bases, and 10 bases separated the two germline ends. The CDR3 nucleotides are TGTGCCAGCAGCTTAGATGGCAGAGGTGAAAAACTGTTTTTT. Translation: CASSLDGRGEKLFF.

The chain carries TRBV9 and TRBJ2-1; D possibly corresponds to TRBD2 (5 bases). Between the trimmed V and J ends, which lost 2 bases and 6 bases, there was a span of 12 bases. The CDR3 is made up of 14 amino acids. Germline V gene sequence: CDR1 SGDLS, CDR2 YYNGEE. CDR3 sequence (DNA): TGTGCCAGCAGCGTGGCTACTAGTTCCAATGAGCAGTTCTTC. It yields the protein CASSVATSSNEQFF.

This clone was observed a handful of times. The V call is TRBV5-5, the J call TRBJ1-1, with D tentatively TRBD1 (5 bases). The CDR3 covers 14 residues. CDR1 and CDR2 (germline): SGHKS, YYEKEE (reference sequence). The germline V and J ends were trimmed by 3 bases and 0 bases, with 9 bases remaining between them. CDR3 nucleotide sequence: TGTGCCAGCAGCTGGGGACTCCTGAACACTGAAGCTTTCTTT. Translated, it gives CASSWGLLNTEAFF.

J is TRBJ2-7 and V is TRBV5-1; possible D gene TRBD1, 5 bases. Germline CDR1 and CDR2: SGHRS and YFSETQ. V was shortened by 4 bases and J by 2 bases, with 13 bases between the two germline ends. The CDR3 is made up of 14 amino acids. The chain's CDR3 is CASSRHDSAYEQYF. In DNA form, the CDR3 reads TGCGCCAGCAGCCGCCATGACAGTGCCTACGAGCAGTACTTC.

The chain is built from TRBV28 and TRBJ2-7, with a weak D call TRBD2 (6 bases). The germline V and J ends were trimmed by 5 bases and 3 bases, with 26 bases remaining between them. The germline V gene has CDR1 MDHEN and CDR2 SYDVKM. The CDR3 has 18 residues. The chain's CDR3 is CASSLRPWRDPGFYEQYF. DNA for the CDR3: TGTGCCAGCAGTCTGAGGCCGTGGCGGGACCCCGGTTTCTACGAGCAGTACTTC.

This clone has just a few counts. The genes are TRBV6-1 and TRBJ1-5; 8 bases are shared with TRBD1. Germline-derived CDR1 and CDR2 are MNHNS and SASEGT. CDR3 size: 14 residues. J was trimmed by 5 bases and V by 8 bases; bases with no gene match: 8. The CDR3 nucleotides read TGTGCCAGCCAGAGGACAGGGCGGGATCAGCCCCAGCATTTT. Its protein is CASQRTGRDQPQHF.

J is TRBJ1-1 and V is TRBV2; possible D gene TRBD1, 5 bases. CDR3 size: 15 residues. Trimming removed 4 bases at V and 4 bases at J, with 16 bases between. The germline CDR1 and CDR2 sequences are SNHLY and FYNNEI. Here the CDR3 reads CASSAGHPMVTEAFF. Here the CDR3 DNA reads TGTGCCAGCAGTGCAGGGCACCCCATGGTCACTGAAGCTTTCTTT.

About this clone itself: An end of the junction differs from the germline gene, which may be a read error. This chain uses TRBV27 with TRBJ2-7, with a tentative D call TRBD1 (5 bases). The CDR3 runs to 14 residues. The germline V gene has CDR1 MNHEY and CDR2 SMNVEV (reference sequence). CDR3 loop: CACSSTDRAYEQYF. Written as DNA, the CDR3 is TGTGCCTGCAGTTCAACCGACAGAGCCTACGAGCAGTACTTC.